This T cell receptor beta chain was retrieved from a study of blood T cell repertoires in COVID-19 (dated by TCRdb to the early 2020s). The study in broad terms: Collaborator samples came from the United States, Italy and Spain and covered acute and convalescent phases of COVID-19. The material from the prospective study consisted of cDNA or gDNA derived from T cells, B-cell-depleted T cells, or PBMCs. The samples were drawn from the first 160 participants of the ongoing ImmuneRACE study and from over a thousand subjects provided by 6 global collaborators. Deeply sampled blood TCRbeta repertoires from subjects exposed to, actively infected with, or recovered from COVID-19 were included in the dataset. The sample metadata nearly always contained a de-identified subject ID, COVID-19 status, age in years and sex. HLA class I and class II types, where available, came from metadata supplied by the sample provider rather than from assay-based typing. The repertoires were released in a freely available public database intended as a resource for research on the immune response to SARS-CoV-2. Broader findings and caveats from the paper: The quantity of clinical and demographic metadata differed by source and by participant and was supplied without curation.

Each collaborating institution followed its own protocols to collect whole blood in K2EDTA tubes. For TCRbeta analysis, collaborators shipped samples in one of three forms: frozen whole blood, isolated PBMCs, or DNA extracted from either of those sample types. Via the germline V gene, CDR1 is MGHRA and CDR2 YSYEKL. The CDR3 spans 15 residues, from the cysteine through the phenylalanine. Just the 45-base CDR3 DNA is kept, in frame starting at base 1. The junction shows trimming of 4 bases on V and 6 bases on J, plus 16 bases between the germline ends. This clone was counted once. What this receptor recognizes is not known. Base qualities are missing; no much larger clone stands one base away. TCRbeta CDR3 regions were amplified from genomic DNA by means of the immunoSEQ Assay, a bias-controlled multiplex PCR. The authors' analysis ran thus. Within the assay, amplification of reference gene primers was used to estimate how many nucleated cells each sample contained. To quantify the absolute abundance of each unique TCRbeta CDR3 rearrangement, sequence reads were collapsed and filtered. For each sample, productive Simpson clonality was calculated as the square root of Simpson's diversity index across productive rearrangements. Not all clones reach the TCRdb copy of this immuneACCESS table, which keeps in-frame sequences only. Checked studies attribute under half of the gap to unresolved V genes and leave the rest unexplained. D and trimming come from the DNA, and the V and J calls and clone size come from that table. The sample records approximately 50,000 clones, more than 80% of which are singletons. The ten largest clones capture under 20% of the sample.

Sample: peripheral blood. The rearranged segments are TRBV4-1 and TRBJ1-5; D gene: possibly TRBD1, on 6 matching bases. The clonotype comes from a human donor in a cohort sampled during active COVID-19. The sequenced DNA is TGCGCCAGCAGCCGCCTTCGGGGGGCTGCTCAGCCCCAGCATTTT. This sequence encodes CASSRLRGAAQPQHF.